This T cell receptor beta chain was sequenced during a study of T cell responses to AZD1222 COVID-19 vaccine. Study-wide results and caveats: Baseline serology detected seropositivity in only six AZD1222 recipients. It was only after the peak T cell response that any repertoires were sampled.

The method was immunoSEQ multiplex PCR; TCRdb's version includes in-frame clones alone and lacks a portion of them. The table lists around 130,000 clones, 80% to 90% of them singletons, with under 3.5% in the top ten. Concerning this clone: Its cognate antigen is unknown.

The CDR3 loop spans 15 amino acids. With 1 base removed from V and 5 bases from J, the gap between germline ends came to 14 bases. CDR1 SNHLY and CDR2 FYNNEI come from the germline V gene. The chain employs TRBV2 and TRBJ1-1; possibly TRBD1 for D (5 bases). The receptor's source is an adult in good health. The sample here was peripheral blood, taken on day 0 of AZD1222 vaccination. The CDR3 region has the DNA TGTGCCAGCAGTGAAGGGGCCAGGGTAAATACTGAAGCTTTCTTT. It is translated as CASSEGARVNTEAFF.